One and the same sample provided the 14 T cell receptor beta chains below, sequenced in a study of siplizumab effects on memory and regulatory T cells. TCRdb's table, derived via immunoSEQ multiplex PCR, lists solely in-frame clones and lacks some. Counted here are approximately 100,000 clones, 75% to 95% occurring once; the ten biggest clones make up roughly 2.5%. Sequencing was performed on CD4+ T cells sorted from blood. These receptors came from a human donor in good health. Some clones in this sample may be carry-over from other donors' samples.

The chain combines TRBV30 with TRBJ2-7; 15 bases agree with TRBD2. Germline CDR1 is GTSNPN and CDR2 is SVGIG (reference sequence). Germline trimming cut 2 bases from V and 1 base from J; bases unmatched to any gene: 9. The CDR3 is 18 amino acids. DNA of the CDR3: TGTGCCTGGAGTAGTCGAGGACTAGCGGGAGGGCCATCCTACGAGCAGTACTTC. This codes for CAWSSRGLAGGPSYEQYF.

This chain connects TRBV19 to TRBJ2-2, with D possibly TRBD1 on 5 matching bases. CDR1 LNHDA and CDR2 SQIVND come from the germline V gene (reference sequence). The CDR3 loop spans 16 amino acids. V gave up 8 bases and J gave up 3 bases, with 19 bases separating them. CDR3 sequence: CASRDQRQSYTGELFF. The CDR3 bases are TGTGCCAGTCGCGATCAGCGACAGAGCTACACCGGGGAGCTGTTTTTT.

The chain carries TRBV7-2 and TRBJ1-1; the D is unclear. Germline CDR1 and CDR2: SGHTA and FQGNSA. V lost 2 bases, J lost 3 bases, and 7 bases lay in between. The CDR3 is 13 amino acids. CDR3 bases: TGTGCCAGCAGCTTAATCAGGCACACTGAAGCTTTCTTT. This translates into CASSLIRHTEAFF.

This chain links TRBV19 with TRBJ2-7; tentative D call: TRBD1 (5 bases). V was shortened by 1 base and J by 2 bases, with 15 bases between the two germline ends. This CDR3 has 16 amino acids. Germline CDR1 reads LNHDA; CDR2 reads SQIVND (reference sequence). CDR3 sequence: CASSIGGSRAPYEQYF. The CDR3 DNA reads as TGTGCCAGTAGTATAGGAGGTAGCAGGGCACCCTACGAGCAGTACTTC.

The CDR3 sequence: CASSSDRGEKLFF. In nucleotides, the CDR3 is TGTGCCAGCAGTTCGGACAGGGGCGAAAAACTGTTTTTT. This chain joins TRBV28 and TRBJ1-4; 9 bases line up with TRBD1. The CDR3 has 13 residues. Germline CDR1 MDHEN, CDR2 SYDVKM. V lost 4 bases to trimming and J lost 8 bases; unmatched junction nucleotides: 2.

The chain carries TRBV18 and TRBJ2-1; D is undetermined. The V end lost 4 bases, the J end lost 9 bases, and 19 bases lay between the germline ends. The CDR3 has 15 amino acids. Germline V gene lookup returns CDR1 KGHSH and CDR2 LQKENI. This chain's CDR3 is CASSLDTPSTSEQFF. As DNA, the CDR3 is TGTGCCAGCTCACTCGACACCCCCTCAACAAGTGAGCAGTTCTTC.

A note on this clone: This sample also contains other DNA sequences that code for the same CDR3. CDR3 protein: CASSPSGGETQYF. The CDR3 DNA sequence: TGTGCCAGCAGTCCGTCTGGGGGTGAGACCCAGTACTTC. The chain combines TRBV28 with TRBJ2-5; D possibly matches TRBD1 or TRBD2 (5 bases each). The ends were cut back, 5 bases at V and 5 bases at J, with 12 bases in the middle. Germline CDR1 MDHEN, CDR2 SYDVKM. CDR3 length equals 13 residues.

The chain recombines TRBV7-6 with TRBJ2-5, with a tentative D call TRBD1 (6 bases). Trimming took 6 bases from V and 3 from J, leaving 11 bases between them. Per germline, CDR1 SGHVS and CDR2 FNYEAQ. This CDR3 is built from 13 residues. The CDR3 sequence is CASRSGAEETQYF. CDR3 sequence (DNA): TGTGCCAGCAGATCAGGGGCAGAAGAGACCCAGTACTTC.

This rearrangement joins TRBV11-2 to TRBJ2-6; TRBD2 matches at 10 bases. In germline, CDR1 is SGHAT, CDR2 FQNNGV. The CDR3 is 18 amino acids. With 1 base clipped from V and 4 bases from J, the junction kept 7 bases outside the gene matches. CDR3 in amino acids: CASSLVLAGELGANVLTF. CDR3 nucleotide sequence: TGTGCCAGCAGCTTAGTCCTAGCGGGAGAGTTAGGGGCCAACGTCCTGACTTTC. Together with reference TRBV11-2 and TRBJ2-6, the CDR3 gives the full variable domain: EAGVAQSPRYKIIEKRQSVAFWCNPISGHATLYWYQQILGQGPKLLIQFQNNGVVDDSQLPKDRFSAERLKGVDSTLKIQPAKLEDSAVYLCASSLVLAGELGANVLTFGAGSRLTVL.

This clone was seen once. V and J are TRBV5-3 and TRBJ2-5, with D uncertain. TRBV5-3 is known as an ORF, though its function is uncertain. The CDR3 length is 14 residues. Trimming removed 0 bases from V and 3 bases from J, with 9 bases in between. The CDR3 sequence: CARSLADGEETQYF. For the CDR3, the DNA is TGTGCCAGAAGCTTGGCGGACGGAGAAGAGACCCAGTACTTC.

This chain connects TRBV19 to TRBJ1-2; TRBD1 is a possible D gene (5 bases). The V end was cut by 3 bases, the J end by 4 bases, with 9 bases between. The CDR3 has 13 amino acids. CDR1 is LNHDA, CDR2 SQIVND, per germline (reference sequence). The CDR3 here is CASSIGGGYGYTF. For the CDR3, the DNA is TGTGCCAGTAGTATCGGCGGGGGCTATGGCTACACCTTC.

The V gene is TRBV5-1, the J gene TRBJ2-7, with 11 bases matching TRBD2. In germline, CDR1 is SGHRS, CDR2 YFSETQ. This CDR3 region has 16 residues. With 4 bases clipped from V and 4 bases from J, the junction kept 10 bases outside the gene matches. CDR3 sequence: CASSRSGLAESYEQYF. The CDR3, as DNA: TGCGCCAGCAGCCGTTCGGGACTAGCGGAGTCTTACGAGCAGTACTTC.

The chain employs TRBV6-6 and TRBJ2-1; 12 bases match TRBD2. CDR1 and CDR2 (germline): MNHNY, SVGAGI (reference sequence). J gave up 6 bases and V 6 bases, and 3 bases lay outside the gene matches. The CDR3 runs to 14 residues. The CDR3 sequence is CASRLTSGSNEQFF. The CDR3 bases are TGTGCCAGCAGACTGACTAGCGGGAGCAATGAGCAGTTCTTC.

The CDR3 nucleotides read TGTGCCACCAGCAGAGATAGGGGTATCACCCATGAGCAGTTCTTC. This codes for CATSRDRGITHEQFF. The chain links TRBV15 to TRBJ2-1; tentatively, D is TRBD1 (5 bases). The CDR3 contains 15 residues. Trimming shortened V by 0 bases and J by 8 bases, and 14 bases separated the two germline ends. From germline, CDR1 is LNHNV and CDR2 YYDKDF (reference sequence).